A selection of T cell receptor beta chains follows, all from one sample in a study of CD8+CD57+ T cells in acquired aplastic anemia. MiXCR, applied by TCRdb to the reads, yields one record per CDR3 protein. The sample contains 190,000 or so distinct CDR3 sequences, about half of which appear only once. Specimen: sorted CD4+, CD8+, or CD8+CD57+ T cells (not recorded which) from PBMCs. These receptors were collected from a human donor with aplastic anemia. CDR3s include the opening cysteine and the closing phenylalanine or tryptophan. The D gene is left open where the match is weak. Size is stated for part of the rows, as once, few or many counts, or as a class when the clone is expanded.

V gene: TRBV7-8
J gene: TRBJ2-7
CDR3 length: 14
D gene: .
clone size: .
CDR3 DNA: TGTGCCAGCAGCTTAGGGACGGACGCAGACGAGCAGTACTTC
CDR3 protein: CASSLGTDADEQYF

V gene: TRBV5-1
J gene: TRBJ2-5
CDR3 length: 15
D gene: TRBD2
clone size: many
CDR3 DNA: TGCGCCAGCAGCTTGACTAGCGGAGCCCAAGAGACCCAGTACTTC
CDR3 protein: CASSLTSGAQETQYF

V gene: TRBV2
J gene: TRBJ2-5
CDR3 length: 14
D gene: TRBD2
clone size: once
CDR3 DNA: TGTGCCAGCAGAGCGCGGGGGGGCGTAGAGACCCAGTACTTC
CDR3 protein: CASRARGGVETQYF

V gene: TRBV20-1
J gene: TRBJ1-1
CDR3 length: 13
D gene: .
clone size: once
CDR3 DNA: TGCAGTGCTAGATACCCCTCATTCAGGGGAGCTTTCTTT
CDR3 protein: CSARYPSFRGAFF

V gene: TRBV6-5
J gene: TRBJ1-1
CDR3 length: 17
D gene: .
clone size: many
CDR3 DNA: TGTGCCAGCAGTTACCGACAGGCAAATAGATTGAACACTGAAGCTTTCTTT
CDR3 protein: CASSYRQANRLNTEAFF

V gene: TRBV15
J gene: TRBJ2-2
CDR3 length: 16
D gene: .
clone size: .
CDR3 DNA: TGTGCCACCAGCAGAGATCTTGGAGGGAACACCGGGGAGCTGTTTTTT
CDR3 protein: CATSRDLGGNTGELFF

V gene: TRBV29-1
J gene: TRBJ2-1
CDR3 length: 14
D gene: TRBD2
clone size: .
CDR3 DNA: TGCAGCGTTGAGGCTAGCGGGGCCTACAATGAGCAGTTCTTC
CDR3 protein: CSVEASGAYNEQFF

V gene: TRBV2
J gene: TRBJ1-3
CDR3 length: 13
D gene: .
clone size: once
CDR3 DNA: TGTGCCAGCGGTAATGGGAATGGAAACACCATATATTTT
CDR3 protein: CASGNGNGNTIYF

V gene: TRBV14
J gene: TRBJ2-5
CDR3 length: 14
D gene: .
clone size: .
CDR3 DNA: TGTGCCAGCAGCCGCTTTGAGCTAGCTGAGACCCAGTACTTC
CDR3 protein: CASSRFELAETQYF

V gene: TRBV7-3
J gene: TRBJ2-2
CDR3 length: 14
D gene: TRBD1
clone size: many
CDR3 DNA: TGTGCCAGCAGCCGCGACAGGGGCACCGGGGAGCTGTTTTTT
CDR3 protein: CASSRDRGTGELFF

V gene: TRBV10-3
J gene: TRBJ1-1
CDR3 length: 14
D gene: .
clone size: many
CDR3 DNA: TGTGCCATCAGAGAGACCACAGCGAACACTGAAGCTTTCTTT
CDR3 protein: CAIRETTANTEAFF

V gene: TRBV7-3
J gene: TRBJ1-6
CDR3 length: 15
D gene: .
clone size: .
CDR3 DNA: TGTGCCGAGAGGGGGGAAAACAGGGCGAATTCACCCCTCCACTTT
CDR3 protein: CAERGENRANSPLHF

V gene: TRBV11-2
J gene: TRBJ2-1
CDR3 length: 14
D gene: .
clone size: .
CDR3 DNA: TGTGCCAGCAACTCCATCAACTGGGCCGAGGGGCGGTTCTTC
CDR3 protein: CASNSINWAEGRFF

V gene: TRBV20-1
J gene: TRBJ2-7
CDR3 length: 13
D gene: .
clone size: once
CDR3 DNA: TGTAGTGCTAGGGTCGACAGTGCGTCCGAGCAGTACTTC
CDR3 protein: CSARVDSASEQYF

V gene: TRBV28
J gene: TRBJ1-1
CDR3 length: 12
D gene: .
clone size: many
CDR3 DNA: TGTGCCAGCAGAGCGACAGGCCCCGAAGCTTTCTTT
CDR3 protein: CASRATGPEAFF

V gene: TRBV7-9
J gene: TRBJ2-7
CDR3 length: 12
D gene: TRBD1
clone size: .
CDR3 DNA: TGTGCCAGCAGCGCAACAGGGGGCGGGCAGTACTTC
CDR3 protein: CASSATGGGQYF

V gene: TRBV24-1
J gene: TRBJ1-5
CDR3 length: 14
D gene: .
clone size: .
CDR3 DNA: TGTGCCACCAGTGCGGGTCGGGTAAATCAGCCCCAGCATTTT
CDR3 protein: CATSAGRVNQPQHF

V gene: TRBV25-1
J gene: TRBJ1-2
CDR3 length: 15
D gene: TRBD1
clone size: .
CDR3 DNA: TGTGCCAGCAGTGAAAAGGGGACAGCTAACTATGGCTACACCTTC
CDR3 protein: CASSEKGTANYGYTF

V gene: TRBV15
J gene: TRBJ2-3
CDR3 length: 14
D gene: .
clone size: .
CDR3 DNA: TGTGCCACCAGCAGAGTAGTAATGGGGGATACGCAGTATTTT
CDR3 protein: CATSRVVMGDTQYF

V gene: TRBV7-9
J gene: TRBJ1-3
CDR3 length: 13
D gene: .
clone size: .
CDR3 DNA: TGTGCCAGCAGTCACATTGTTACGAACACCATATATTTT
CDR3 protein: CASSHIVTNTIYF

V gene: TRBV10-3
J gene: TRBJ1-4
CDR3 length: 18
D gene: .
clone size: .
CDR3 DNA: TGTGCCATCTCACATCACGGGGCTGGGGGCAAGTCTAATGAAAAACTGTTTTTT
CDR3 protein: CAISHHGAGGKSNEKLFF

V gene: TRBV25-1
J gene: TRBJ2-7
CDR3 length: 15
D gene: .
clone size: once
CDR3 DNA: TGTGCCAGCTCACCACCGCGCGGGGATCACTACGAGCAGTACTTC
CDR3 protein: CASSPPRGDHYEQYF

V gene: TRBV11-2
J gene: TRBJ2-5
CDR3 length: 20
D gene: TRBD2
clone size: .
CDR3 DNA: TGTGCCAGCAGCTTACCTAAATGGGGACTAGCGGGGGCGACCCAAGAGACCCAGTACTTC
CDR3 protein: CASSLPKWGLAGATQETQYF

V gene: TRBV4-2
J gene: TRBJ1-5
CDR3 length: 13
D gene: .
clone size: .
CDR3 DNA: TGTGCCAGCAGCCCAGAACCGGGACAGCCCCAGCATTTT
CDR3 protein: CASSPEPGQPQHF

V gene: TRBV14
J gene: TRBJ2-7
CDR3 length: 14
D gene: TRBD1
clone size: .
CDR3 DNA: TGTGCCAGCAGCCAAAGGGGACAGCTTTACGAGCAGTACTTC
CDR3 protein: CASSQRGQLYEQYF

V gene: TRBV5-1
J gene: TRBJ2-3
CDR3 length: 13
D gene: .
clone size: many
CDR3 DNA: TGCGCCAGCAGCTTGGGGGGTCCCGAGACGCAGTATTTT
CDR3 protein: CASSLGGPETQYF

V gene: TRBV10-3
J gene: TRBJ2-3
CDR3 length: 16
D gene: .
clone size: .
CDR3 DNA: TGTGCCGTCAGTGAGTCAGCTAGTCCGAGCACAGGTACGCAGTATTTT
CDR3 protein: CAVSESASPSTGTQYF

V gene: TRBV27
J gene: TRBJ2-7
CDR3 length: 14
D gene: .
clone size: .
CDR3 DNA: TGTGCCAGCAGTTTGGTGGCGGATACCTACGAGCAGTACTTC
CDR3 protein: CASSLVADTYEQYF

V gene: TRBV3-1
J gene: TRBJ1-1
CDR3 length: 15
D gene: .
clone size: many
CDR3 DNA: TGTGCCAGCAGCCAAGGGGGGAATCTGAACACTGAAGCTTTCTTT
CDR3 protein: CASSQGGNLNTEAFF

V gene: TRBV29-1
J gene: TRBJ1-1
CDR3 length: 15
D gene: .
clone size: once
CDR3 DNA: TGCAGCGTCGCCCCGGGGCAGTCCATGAACACTGAAGCTTTCTTT
CDR3 protein: CSVAPGQSMNTEAFF

V gene: TRBV6-5
J gene: TRBJ2-5
CDR3 length: 16
D gene: TRBD1
clone size: .
CDR3 DNA: TGTGCCAGCAGTTACTCAATTGGGACAGGGTCCGAGACCCAGTACTTC
CDR3 protein: CASSYSIGTGSETQYF

V gene: TRBV29-1
J gene: TRBJ2-7
CDR3 length: 14
D gene: .
clone size: .
CDR3 DNA: TGCAGCGTTGAAATCTTAGGGATAGGGGACGAGCAGTACTTC
CDR3 protein: CSVEILGIGDEQYF

V gene: TRBV9
J gene: TRBJ2-2
CDR3 length: 13
D gene: .
clone size: many
CDR3 DNA: TGTGCCAGCAGCGTACTACAAACCGGGGAGCTGTTTTTT
CDR3 protein: CASSVLQTGELFF

V gene: TRBV7-9
J gene: TRBJ1-1
CDR3 length: 12
D gene: .
clone size: many
CDR3 DNA: TGTGCCAGCAGCTTAGGGCAGGCCAGAGCTTTCTTT
CDR3 protein: CASSLGQARAFF

V gene: TRBV12-3/TRBV12-4
J gene: TRBJ2-3
CDR3 length: 16
D gene: .
clone size: many
CDR3 DNA: TGTGCCAGCAGTTTAGGCTTGGGCAGGTACACAGATACGCAGTATTTT
CDR3 protein: CASSLGLGRYTDTQYF

V gene: TRBV5-8
J gene: TRBJ2-1
CDR3 length: 14
D gene: TRBD2
clone size: .
CDR3 DNA: TGTGCCAGCAGAGTAGCGGGATCATACAATGAGCAGTTCTTC
CDR3 protein: CASRVAGSYNEQFF

V gene: TRBV19
J gene: TRBJ1-1
CDR3 length: 16
D gene: TRBD1
clone size: few
CDR3 DNA: TGTGCCAGTAGTATTCATGGGACAGGGCTGAACACTGAAGCTTTCTTT
CDR3 protein: CASSIHGTGLNTEAFF

V gene: TRBV5-1
J gene: TRBJ2-3
CDR3 length: 15
D gene: TRBD2
clone size: many
CDR3 DNA: TGCGCCAGCAGCTACGGACTAGCCCGCACAGATACGCAGTATTTT
CDR3 protein: CASSYGLARTDTQYF

V gene: TRBV3-1
J gene: TRBJ2-3
CDR3 length: 17
D gene: TRBD2
clone size: few
CDR3 DNA: TGTGCCAGCAGCCAAGGGAAACTAGCGGGAGTGTCAGATACGCAGTATTTT
CDR3 protein: CASSQGKLAGVSDTQYF

V gene: TRBV7-6
J gene: TRBJ2-7
CDR3 length: 13
D gene: .
clone size: .
CDR3 DNA: TGTGCCAGCGGAAAGGGACCGAGCTACGAGCAGTACTTC
CDR3 protein: CASGKGPSYEQYF

V gene: TRBV9
J gene: TRBJ2-7
CDR3 length: 15
D gene: .
clone size: .
CDR3 DNA: TGTGCCAGCAGCTTGGTTGGGGGCAGGGACTACGAGCAGTACTTC
CDR3 protein: CASSLVGGRDYEQYF

V gene: TRBV6-2/TRBV6-3
J gene: TRBJ2-5
CDR3 length: 16
D gene: .
clone size: .
CDR3 DNA: TGTGCCAGCAGTTATCCTTTTAACAGGGAGAGGGAGACCCAGTACTTC
CDR3 protein: CASSYPFNRERETQYF

V gene: TRBV14
J gene: TRBJ2-1
CDR3 length: 14
D gene: TRBD1
clone size: .
CDR3 DNA: TGTGCCAGCAGGAAAGGGGGCAGCTACAATGAGCAGTTCTTC
CDR3 protein: CASRKGGSYNEQFF

V gene: TRBV14
J gene: TRBJ2-3
CDR3 length: 14
D gene: .
clone size: .
CDR3 DNA: TGTGCCAGCAGCCCAAGTGGGCAGGGGGATACGCAGTATTTT
CDR3 protein: CASSPSGQGDTQYF

V gene: TRBV7-2
J gene: TRBJ2-5
CDR3 length: 12
D gene: .
clone size: many
CDR3 DNA: TGCGCCAGCAGCCTCCCTCAAGAGACCCAGTACTTC
CDR3 protein: CASSLPQETQYF

V gene: TRBV24-1
J gene: TRBJ1-2
CDR3 length: 13
D gene: .
clone size: .
CDR3 DNA: TGTGCCACCAGCGAGGGTACCGTCTATGGCTACACCTTC
CDR3 protein: CATSEGTVYGYTF

V gene: TRBV19
J gene: TRBJ2-7
CDR3 length: 13
D gene: .
clone size: .
CDR3 DNA: TGTGCCAGTAGTATAAAGGTATCCTACGAGCAGTACTTC
CDR3 protein: CASSIKVSYEQYF

V gene: TRBV3-1
J gene: TRBJ2-2
CDR3 length: 14
D gene: .
clone size: .
CDR3 DNA: TGTGCCAGCAGCCGGGGGGCAAACACCGGGGAGCTGTTTTTT
CDR3 protein: CASSRGANTGELFF

V gene: TRBV29-1
J gene: TRBJ2-7
CDR3 length: 13
D gene: .
clone size: .
CDR3 DNA: TGCAGCTGGGTGGGGGGGCAGGAGTGCGAGCAGTACTTC
CDR3 protein: CSWVGGQECEQYF

V gene: TRBV19
J gene: TRBJ2-7
CDR3 length: 13
D gene: TRBD2
clone size: many
CDR3 DNA: TGTGCCAGTACTCCAAACGGCGGGGGCGAGCAGTACTTC
CDR3 protein: CASTPNGGGEQYF

V gene: TRBV6-1
J gene: TRBJ2-1
CDR3 length: 11
D gene: .
clone size: .
CDR3 DNA: TGTGCCAGCGCCAATTCGGTTCAGCAGTTCTTC
CDR3 protein: CASANSVQQFF

V gene: TRBV10-1
J gene: TRBJ1-1
CDR3 length: 14
D gene: .
clone size: .
CDR3 DNA: TGCGCCAGCAGTGAGTCGTACGGGACAAGTCAAGCTTTCTTT
CDR3 protein: CASSESYGTSQAFF